This TCR beta chain emerged from a study of early stage breast cancer tumors. TCRdb's copy holds only in-frame clones and misses some; the assay was immunoSEQ multiplex PCR. This table has about 36,000 clones, about 68% appearing once. The sequenced sample was blood. The TCR was taken from a person between 55 and 69 years old with breast cancer.

The CDR3 spells CASSVTDYSGNTIYF. CDR3 in DNA: TGTGCCAGCAGCGTGACGGACTACTCTGGAAACACCATATATTTT. The rearrangement links TRBV6-1 to TRBJ1-3; D is ambiguous. CDR3 length: 15 amino acids. CDR1 and CDR2 (germline): MNHNS, SASEGT. V was pared by 6 bases and J by 0 bases, with 12 bases between.